This passage covers 30 T cell receptor beta chains from one sample sequenced in a study of blood T cell repertoires in COVID-19. TCRdb keeps only in-frame clones here, not all; method: immunoSEQ multiplex PCR. Of 250,000 to 300,000 clones listed, roughly 86% are singletons. Sequencing was done on a sample of PBMCs or T cells enriched from blood (not recorded which). These receptors were obtained from a woman aged 55-70 years who had recovered from COVID-19.

The chain recombines TRBV28 with TRBJ2-7; a weak D match, TRBD1 (6 bases). The CDR3 is 14 residues long. Germline V gives CDR1 MDHEN, CDR2 SYDVKM. Trimming took off 0 bases at V and 2 bases at J, with 8 bases between the two ends. This CDR3 reads CASSLWGDTYEQYF. The CDR3 DNA follows: TGTGCCAGCAGTTTATGGGGGGACACCTACGAGCAGTACTTC.

The rearrangement joins TRBV30 to TRBJ2-7, with 10 bases identical to TRBD1. CDR3 size: 14 residues. Trimming took 2 bases from V and 4 from J; bases not matched to a gene: 5. Germline CDR1 and CDR2: GTSNPN and SVGIG (reference sequence). The CDR3 loop reads CAWSSGTGEYEQYF. The DNA for the CDR3 is TGTGCCTGGAGTTCTGGGACAGGGGAGTACGAGCAGTACTTC.

This clone was observed once. The CDR3 DNA follows: TGTGCCAGCAGTGTTGGGCCCACGAGCTCCTACAATGAGCAGTTCTTC. Protein product: CASSVGPTSSYNEQFF. This chain joins TRBV6-4 and TRBJ2-1; D not resolved. The germline V gene encodes CDR1 MRHNA and CDR2 SNTAGT. V lost 4 bases and J lost 0, with 13 bases in between. The length of the CDR3 is 16 residues.

This clone has only one observation. The chain recombines TRBV5-1 with TRBJ2-1; D is uncertain. In germline, CDR1 is SGHRS, CDR2 YFSETQ. Trimming took off 4 bases at V and 7 bases at J, with 18 bases between the two ends. This CDR3 region has 15 residues. The CDR3 DNA follows: TGCGCCAGCAGCAAATCTCCCTTTGAGTTGAATGAGCAGTTCTTC. It yields the protein CASSKSPFELNEQFF.

Concerning this clone itself: Distinct nucleotide sequences in the sample also encode this CDR3. The gene calls are TRBV5-1 and TRBJ1-1; D remains unclear. The ends were cut back, 4 bases at V and 3 bases at J, with 13 bases in the middle. Germline-derived CDR1 and CDR2 are SGHRS and YFSETQ. The CDR3 is 14 amino acids. CDR3 sequence reads: CASSLEGVYTEAFF. The CDR3 region has the DNA TGCGCCAGCAGCCTCGAAGGAGTTTACACTGAAGCTTTCTTT.

This clone was seen only once. The chain uses TRBV19 and TRBJ1-2, with 8 bases aligning to TRBD1. The germline V gene has CDR1 LNHDA and CDR2 SQIVND (reference sequence). The CDR3 runs 16 residues. Germline trimming cut 5 bases from V and 3 bases from J; bases unmatched to any gene: 11. Here the CDR3 reads CASSAWTGSGDYGYTF. CDR3 nucleotide sequence: TGTGCCAGTAGTGCCTGGACAGGGAGTGGAGACTATGGCTACACCTTC.

V usage is TRBV9 and J usage is TRBJ1-5; possible D gene TRBD1, 5 bases. The V gene's germline CDR1 is SGDLS and CDR2 YYNGEE. Trimming pared 4 bases from V and 3 bases from J, leaving 14 bases between. CDR3 length equals 15 residues. In nucleotides, the CDR3 is TGTGCCAGCAGCCCGTCGGGGGGAGACAATCAGCCCCAGCATTTT. Encoded protein: CASSPSGGDNQPQHF.

As DNA, the CDR3 is TGCGCCAGCAGCTTCATGGGACATTCAGTAGGGGACTATGGCTACACCTTC. Amino acid sequence: CASSFMGHSVGDYGYTF. The gene calls are TRBV5-1 and TRBJ1-2; D may be TRBD1 (6 bases). The germline V gene has CDR1 SGHRS and CDR2 YFSETQ. The ends were cut back, 2 bases at V and 3 bases at J, with 20 bases in the middle. This CDR3 has 17 amino acids.

The chain joins TRBV29-1 to TRBJ2-1; 11 nucleotides line up with TRBD2. The CDR3 is 13 amino acids. Germline V CDR1 and CDR2: SQVTM, ANQGSEA. J gave up 4 bases and V 7 bases, and 3 bases lay outside the gene matches. For the CDR3, the DNA is TGCAGCGGGAGGACTAGCGGGTACAATGAGCAGTTCTTC. Protein: CSGRTSGYNEQFF.

This rearrangement joins TRBV7-8 to TRBJ2-7; 8 positions agree with TRBD1. This CDR3 region has 19 residues. V lost 4 bases, J lost 6 bases, and 23 bases stayed unmatched. CDR1 SGHVS and CDR2 FQNEAQ come from the germline V gene. The CDR3, as DNA: TGTGCCAGCAGCTCCACAGGACAGGGTTTAGACCCCCCGGGAGTCGAGCAGTACTTC. As protein: CASSSTGQGLDPPGVEQYF.

The chain joins TRBV3-1 (or the pseudogene TRBV3-2) to TRBJ2-1; D call uncertain. Trimming cost V 3 bases and J 6 bases, with 18 bases left between them. Germline V gene data show CDR1 as LGHDT and CDR2 as YNNKEL (reference sequence). CDR3 length: 16 amino acids. The CDR3 DNA reads as TGTGCCAGCAGCCAGAACTTTGGAGCTCAGAGCAATGAGCAGTTCTTC. This gives the protein CASSQNFGAQSNEQFF.

This chain links TRBV5-4 with TRBJ2-5, with 7 bases aligning to TRBD2. V shed 0 bases, J shed 3 bases, and the junction held 2 bases outside the gene matches. The germline CDR1 and CDR2 sequences are SGHNT and YYREEE (reference sequence). The length of the CDR3 is 14 residues. CDR3 sequence reads: CASSLAGLEETQYF. CDR3 DNA: TGTGCCAGCAGCTTGGCCGGACTAGAAGAGACCCAGTACTTC.

The chain uses TRBV2 and TRBJ1-1; D perhaps matches TRBD1 (5 bases). Germline V gene lookup returns CDR1 SNHLY and CDR2 FYNNEI. The CDR3 has 12 amino acids. Trimming took 4 bases from V and 8 from J, leaving 11 bases between them. The CDR3 bases are TGTGCCAGCAGTGTATTGGGGCAGGAAGCTTTCTTT. This encodes CASSVLGQEAFF. Using reference TRBV2 and TRBJ1-1 for the parts outside the CDR3, the full variable domain is EPEVTQTPSHQVTQMGQEVILRCVPISNHLYFYWYRQILGQKVEFLVSFYNNEISEKSEIFDDQFSVERPDGSNFTLKIRSTKLEDSAMYFCASSVLGQEAFFGQGTRLTVV.

V is TRBV28 and J is TRBJ2-3, with 8 bases identical to TRBD1. Trimming cost V 2 bases and J 4 bases; bases outside gene matches: 2. This CDR3 has 14 amino acids. The V gene's germline CDR1 is MDHEN and CDR2 SYDVKM. The CDR3 spells CASSLGQGPDTQYF. CDR3 coding DNA: TGTGCCAGCAGTTTAGGACAGGGACCAGATACGCAGTATTTT.

The chain couples TRBV7-8 to TRBJ1-5; 10 bases line up with TRBD1. The CDR3 has 14 amino acids. V shed 5 bases and J 4 bases; nucleotides not matched to a gene: 2. Per germline, CDR1 SGHVS and CDR2 FQNEAQ. The CDR3: CASSGQGGNQPQHF. CDR3 bases: TGTGCCAGCAGCGGACAGGGGGGGAATCAGCCCCAGCATTTT.

This chain uses TRBV19 with TRBJ1-1; 7 bases agree with TRBD1. CDR3 size: 14 residues. The junction had 5 bases not matched to a gene; V was cut back by 3 bases and J by 4 bases. Germline V CDR1 and CDR2: LNHDA, SQIVND (reference sequence). CDR3 in amino acids: CASSIRGQFTEAFF. The CDR3 coding sequence is TGTGCCAGTAGTATTAGGGGACAGTTCACTGAAGCTTTCTTT.

In this sample, this clone turned up once. This chain links TRBV7-2 with TRBJ2-1; 15 bases match TRBD2. CDR3 length equals 16 residues. V was pared by 4 bases and J by 9 bases, with 7 bases of the junction left unmatched. Germline-derived CDR1 and CDR2 are SGHTA and FQGNSA. The CDR3 is CASSSPGLAGGSEQFF. In DNA, the CDR3 is TGTGCCAGCAGCTCGCCGGGACTAGCGGGGGGAAGTGAGCAGTTCTTC.

The J gene is TRBJ1-3, the V gene TRBV28, with a tentative D call TRBD1 (5 bases). The germline V and J ends were trimmed by 0 bases and 4 bases, with 13 bases remaining between them. CDR3 length equals 16 residues. Germline V gene lookup returns CDR1 MDHEN and CDR2 SYDVKM. The CDR3 region has the DNA TGTGCCAGCAGTTTATGGAACGGGGGAGCCGGAAACACCATATATTTT. Amino acids: CASSLWNGGAGNTIYF.

The chain joins TRBV12-3 or TRBV12-4 to TRBJ2-7; 8 bases line up with TRBD1. V was pared by 6 bases and J by 3 bases, with 4 bases of the junction left unmatched. The CDR3 length is 13 residues. CDR3 amino acids: CASSPTGGYEQYF. The CDR3 DNA is TGTGCCAGCAGCCCTACAGGGGGCTACGAGCAGTACTTC.

The J gene is TRBJ2-3, the V gene TRBV25-1; D perhaps matches TRBD2 (6 bases). The V gene lost 10 bases and the J gene lost 0 bases, with 11 bases spanning the gap. The CDR3 is made up of 13 amino acids. The germline V gene encodes CDR1 MGHDK and CDR2 SYGVNS. The CDR3 DNA reads TGTGCCACCCGGGGGATTAGCACAGATACGCAGTATTTT. Translated, it gives CATRGISTDTQYF.

The chain is built from TRBV4-1 and TRBJ1-6; D gene ambiguous. Germline lookup yields CDR1 MGHRA and CDR2 YSYEKL. Deletions cut 1 base from V and 12 bases from J, with 16 bases between. The CDR3 has 15 residues. CDR3 residues: CASSQGVGQAGPLHF. The DNA for the CDR3 is TGCGCCAGCAGCCAAGGGGTTGGGCAGGCGGGACCCCTCCACTTT.

This clone was detected once. The gene calls are TRBV2 and TRBJ2-5; maybe TRBD2 (6 bases). V lost 3 bases and J 13 bases, leaving 21 bases between the germline ends. Germline loops: CDR1 SNHLY, CDR2 FYNNEI. This CDR3 contains 14 residues. The CDR3, as DNA: TGTGCCAGCAGTGAGTGGTTAGCGGAATTGGTGACGTACTTC. Translated, it gives CASSEWLAELVTYF.

The chain joins TRBV21-1 to TRBJ2-7; the table gives TRBD1 as D, unverified against the DNA. TRBV21-1 is a pseudogene locus. This CDR3 is built from 14 residues. Here the CDR3 reads CASSKWSGTYEQYF. The CDR3 DNA reads as TGTGCCAGCAGCAAATGGTCAGGTACCTACGAGCAGTACTTC.

The chain uses TRBV7-9 and TRBJ1-1, with D unresolved. CDR1 SEHNR and CDR2 FQNEAQ come from the germline V gene (reference sequence). There are 12 residues in the CDR3. V was clipped by 7 bases and J by 11 bases, with 17 bases between them. The CDR3 nucleotides are TGTGCCAGCACCCGAGGTGGCCCTGGGGCTTTCTTT. Encoded protein: CASTRGGPGAFF.

This clone was seen once. The rearrangement joins TRBV2 to TRBJ2-2, with a weak D call TRBD1 (6 bases). CDR3 length: 13 amino acids. Trimming removed 6 bases at V and 5 bases at J, with 10 bases between. Germline values: CDR1 SNHLY, CDR2 FYNNEI. The CDR3 DNA follows: TGTGCCAGCAGATTACAGGGTACCGGGGAGCTGTTTTTT. Translation gives CASRLQGTGELFF. The full variable domain, completed using reference TRBV2 and TRBJ2-2, is EPEVTQTPSHQVTQMGQEVILRCVPISNHLYFYWYRQILGQKVEFLVSFYNNEISEKSEIFDDQFSVERPDGSNFTLKIRSTKLEDSAMYFCASRLQGTGELFFGEGSRLTVL.

The chain couples TRBV7-3 to TRBJ1-5, with D hard to call. Trimming took off 5 bases at V and 0 bases at J, with 17 bases between the two ends. The CDR3 has 17 residues. In germline, CDR1 is SGHTA, CDR2 FQGTGA. CDR3 in amino acids: CASSPPGGLYSNQPQHF. The CDR3, as DNA: TGTGCCAGCAGCCCCCCCGGCGGGCTTTATAGCAATCAGCCCCAGCATTTT.

This clone occurred once. V and J are TRBV13 and TRBJ2-7; 9 bases align to TRBD2. J gave up 2 bases and V 4 bases, and 9 bases lay outside the gene matches. CDR1 PRHDT and CDR2 FYEKMQ come from the germline V gene (reference sequence). CDR3 size: 16 residues. The CDR3 loop reads CASSSLTTSGTYEQYF. CDR3 in DNA: TGTGCCAGCAGCTCATTGACGACTAGCGGCACCTACGAGCAGTACTTC.

The chain combines TRBV29-1 with TRBJ2-5; D may be TRBD1 (5 bases). Germline CDR1 reads SQVTM; CDR2 reads ANQGSEA. Trimming took 2 bases from V and 5 from J, leaving 15 bases between them. CDR3 length: 14 residues. The CDR3 sequence is CSVERQPRSETQYF. CDR3 coding DNA: TGCAGCGTTGAACGACAGCCAAGATCGGAGACCCAGTACTTC.

The gene calls are TRBV19 and TRBJ1-5; D is possibly TRBD1 (5 bases). V was pared by 5 bases and J by 2 bases, with 16 bases between. Per germline, CDR1 LNHDA and CDR2 SQIVND (reference sequence). The CDR3 loop spans 16 amino acids. CDR3 sequence (DNA): TGTGCCAGTAGTTTGCAGGGAGGATTAGGCAATCAGCCCCAGCATTTT. It translates to CASSLQGGLGNQPQHF.

The rearrangement uses TRBV18 and TRBJ2-3; 8 bases are shared with TRBD2. Per germline, CDR1 KGHSH and CDR2 LQKENI. The CDR3 totals 15 residues. V shed 5 bases and J 2 bases; nucleotides not matched to a gene: 6. CDR3 protein: CASSSERGYTDTQYF. The CDR3 bases are TGTGCCAGCTCATCGGAGCGGGGGTACACAGATACGCAGTATTTT.